This entry lists 13 T cell receptor beta chains sequenced from one sample in a study of blood T cells in healthy people across ages. Alongside a J-beta primer mix, a sample-barcoded 5' primer served in a second PCR lasting about 7 to 12 cycles. TCRdb ran MiXCR on the 5' RACE reads and lists one entry per CDR3 protein. This sample has 1,800,000 or so distinct CDR3 sequences; around 42% occur once, and the top ten carry 23%. Sequenced: blood. These receptors were obtained from a human donor in good health.

This chain joins TRBV29-1 and TRBJ2-3; TRBD2 might be the D (5 bases). Germline CDR1 and CDR2: SQVTM and ANQGSEA. V lost 6 bases to trimming and J lost 3 bases, with 19 bases between them. The CDR3 is made up of 15 amino acids. DNA of the CDR3: TGCAGCGTGGGGTCTCGAGGGATAGAGACAGATACGCAGTATTTT. Protein product: CSVGSRGIETDTQYF.

The V and J genes are TRBV20-1 and TRBJ2-7; maybe TRBD1 (5 bases). The V gene's germline CDR1 is DFQATT and CDR2 SNEGSKA (reference sequence). V was cut by 7 bases and J by 4 bases, with 14 bases left in between. This CDR3 region has 12 residues. The CDR3 coding sequence is TGCAGTGTGGCAGGGAACCAATACGAGCAGTACTTC. The encoded protein is CSVAGNQYEQYF.

A few counts support this clonotype. The chain links TRBV20-1 to TRBJ2-7, with D maybe TRBD1 (6 bases). The CDR3 loop spans 14 amino acids. Trimming cost V 0 bases and J 5 bases, with 14 bases left between them. Germline V gene lookup returns CDR1 DFQATT and CDR2 SNEGSKA (reference sequence). The CDR3 coding sequence is TGCAGTGCTAGAGATCCCGCAGGGGTGGACGAGCAGTACTTC. Its protein is CSARDPAGVDEQYF.

V and J are TRBV20-1 and TRBJ1-2; TRBD1 matches 8 bases. The CDR3 is 14 amino acids. The V gene end was trimmed by 0 bases and the J gene end by 2 bases; junction bases not matched to a gene: 2. Germline V gene lookup returns CDR1 DFQATT and CDR2 SNEGSKA (reference sequence). The CDR3 DNA reads TGCAGTGCTAGAGATCGGACAGGGAACTATGGCTACACCTTC. Amino acid sequence: CSARDRTGNYGYTF.

The rearrangement uses TRBV3-1 and TRBJ2-7, with TRBD1 matching over 8 bases. V was clipped by 0 bases and J by 2 bases; unmatched bases: 9. The CDR3 sequence is 17 residues long. The V gene's germline CDR1 is LGHDT and CDR2 YNNKEL (reference sequence). CDR3 in amino acids: CASSQDGRGLIPYEQYF. The CDR3 DNA reads as TGTGCCAGCAGCCAAGATGGCAGGGGGCTTATACCCTACGAGCAGTACTTC.

V gene TRBV7-7 combines with J gene TRBJ2-2; D might be TRBD2 (6 bases). CDR3 length: 12 residues. Germline loops: CDR1 SSHAT, CDR2 FNYEAQ (reference sequence). CDR3 DNA sequence: TGTGCTCTGGGGGGGAACACCGGGGAGCTGTTTTTT. It yields the protein CALGGNTGELFF.

As to this clonotype: One end of the junction varies from germline; a read error may be responsible. The chain recombines TRBV4-2 with TRBJ1-1; D is ambiguous. The CDR3 is 16 residues long. Germline V CDR1 and CDR2: LGHNA, YNFKEQ. Written as DNA, the CDR3 is TGTGCCGGCAGCCAAGTTGGAGACGGCAAGAACACTGAAGTTTTCTTT. Protein sequence: CAGSQVGDGKNTEVFF.

This clonotype was found many times. The CDR3 coding sequence is TGTGCCAGCAGGATCGGACAGGGGGGGTTCGGAAACATTCAGTACTTC. It encodes CASRIGQGGFGNIQYF. The chain recombines TRBV6-2 or TRBV6-3 with TRBJ2-4; 10 positions agree with TRBD1. The V and J ends lost 6 bases and 6 bases, in that order; junction bases with no gene match: 11. Germline V lookup: CDR1 MNHEY, CDR2 SVGEGT. This CDR3 is built from 16 residues.

This clonotype was seen a handful of times. The V call is TRBV18, the J call TRBJ2-1, with 10 positions matching TRBD2. The length of the CDR3 is 17 residues. V lost 6 bases to trimming and J lost 4 bases; unmatched junction nucleotides: 12. Germline V gene lookup returns CDR1 KGHSH and CDR2 LQKENI. This chain's CDR3 is CASSPPLAGGLYNEQFF. The DNA for the CDR3 is TGTGCCAGCTCGCCTCCATTAGCGGGGGGCCTTTACAATGAGCAGTTCTTC.

V gene TRBV5-1 combines with J gene TRBJ2-3; tentative D call: TRBD1 (6 bases). Germline CDR1 is SGHRS and CDR2 is YFSETQ. CDR3 size: 17 residues. V shed 0 bases and J shed 4 bases, with 18 bases lying between them. CDR3 DNA sequence: TGCGCCAGCAGCTTGGGGTCCGCAGGGGACCCTCCAGATACGCAGTATTTT. Translating gives CASSLGSAGDPPDTQYF.

This clonotype showed up just a few times. The chain recombines TRBV5-6 with TRBJ2-1; D perhaps matches TRBD2 (7 bases). Trimming pared 4 bases from V and 2 bases from J, leaving 28 bases between. The CDR3 extends over 20 amino acids. The germline V gene has CDR1 SGHDT and CDR2 YYEEEE. This CDR3 is CASSLTLLTGGGLTYNEQFF. Here the CDR3 DNA reads TGTGCCAGCAGCCTAACTCTGTTAACTGGGGGGGGCCTCACCTACAATGAGCAGTTCTTC.

This sequence joins TRBV29-1 and TRBJ2-1, with 12 bases that match TRBD2. CDR1 and CDR2 from the germline V gene are SQVTM and ANQGSEA. V trimming: 6 bases; J trimming: 4 bases; junction bases outside the gene matches: 16. The CDR3 is made up of 18 amino acids. CDR3 in amino acids: CSVLGGPTSGGTYNEQFF. The CDR3 DNA follows: TGCAGCGTGCTCGGGGGCCCAACTAGCGGGGGGACTTACAATGAGCAGTTCTTC.

The chain combines TRBV4-1 with TRBJ2-7; no clear D. V was cut by 2 bases and J by 0 bases, with 11 bases left in between. Looked up from germline, CDR1 is MGHRA and CDR2 is YSYEKL. CDR3 length equals 15 residues. The CDR3 region is CASSQLGNPSYEQYF. The CDR3 DNA reads as TGCGCCAGCAGCCAACTAGGGAACCCCTCCTACGAGCAGTACTTC.